Below, 27 T cell receptor beta chains from the same sample are listed, as sequenced in a study of blood T cell repertoires in COVID-19. Measured with immunoSEQ multiplex PCR; TCRdb has only the in-frame clones, and not every one. In the table there are about 54,000 clones, 90% of which are singletons. The sequenced sample was peripheral blood. The receptors come from a middle-aged woman with active COVID-19.

The chain combines TRBV6-5 with TRBJ1-2; D unresolved. This CDR3 spans 14 amino acids. Germline-derived CDR1 and CDR2 are MNHEY and SVGAGI. With 7 bases removed from V and 1 base from J, the gap between germline ends came to 13 bases. The CDR3 nucleotides read TGTGCCAGCACCCCGGGTTACTATAACTATGGCTACACCTTC. Encoded protein: CASTPGYYNYGYTF.

The rearrangement uses TRBV12-5 and TRBJ1-2; 11 bases are shared with TRBD1. Germline V gene lookup returns CDR1 LGHNT and CDR2 FRNRAP. The CDR3 loop spans 16 amino acids. Trimming cost V 1 base and J 1 base; bases outside gene matches: 2. CDR3 bases: TGTGCTAGTGGTTTGGGGACAGGGGGCTTTAACTATGGCTACACCTTC. Protein: CASGLGTGGFNYGYTF.

V is TRBV19 and J is TRBJ2-3; TRBD1 is a possible D gene (5 bases). The ends were cut back, 3 bases at V and 4 bases at J, with 11 bases in the middle. The CDR3 has 14 residues. Germline V lookup: CDR1 LNHDA, CDR2 SQIVND (reference sequence). The CDR3 region is CASSIRQGADTQYF. The DNA of the CDR3 is TGTGCCAGTAGTATCCGGCAGGGCGCAGATACGCAGTATTTT.

The chain recombines TRBV21-1 with TRBJ2-7; the D call of TRBD1 is as the table states it, not checked on the DNA. TRBV21-1 is a listed pseudogene. This CDR3 region has 14 residues. Written as DNA, the CDR3 is TGTGCCAGCAACCCGGACAGGATTTCCTACGAGCAGTACTTC. As protein: CASNPDRISYEQYF.

A single count supports this clone. This chain joins TRBV20-1 and TRBJ2-7, with a possible D match to TRBD1 (5 bases). V dropped 3 bases and J dropped 5 bases, with 14 bases sitting between them. Germline loops: CDR1 DFQATT, CDR2 SNEGSKA (reference sequence). The CDR3 has 13 amino acids. The CDR3 sequence: CSASDSAWNEQYF. For the CDR3, the DNA is TGCAGTGCTAGTGACAGCGCATGGAACGAGCAGTACTTC.

The gene calls are TRBV11-2 and TRBJ2-7, with TRBD1 as a possible D gene (6 bases). V was cut by 3 bases and J by 2 bases, with 8 bases left in between. Germline assignment: CDR1 SGHAT and CDR2 FQNNGV. The CDR3 has 13 amino acids. Here the CDR3 DNA reads TGTGCCAGCAGCTTTGACAGGACCTACGAGCAGTACTTC. The encoded protein is CASSFDRTYEQYF.

The V and J genes are TRBV29-1 and TRBJ2-3; TRBD1 matches 9 bases. Per the germline V gene, CDR1 is SQVTM and CDR2 is ANQGSEA. The length of the CDR3 is 15 residues. Losses at the gene ends were 3 bases for V and 4 bases for J; bases not matched to a gene: 8. In DNA form, the CDR3 reads TGCAGCGTTGAGAGTTGGGACAGGGATCCAGATACGCAGTATTTT. It specifies CSVESWDRDPDTQYF.

The J gene is TRBJ1-6, the V gene TRBV20-1, with TRBD1 as a possible D gene (6 bases). The CDR3 is 14 residues long. Between the trimmed V and J ends, which lost 3 bases and 7 bases, there was a span of 13 bases. Germline CDR1 and CDR2: DFQATT and SNEGSKA (reference sequence). This chain's CDR3 is CSASSRQVNSPLHF. DNA for the CDR3: TGCAGTGCTAGTAGTCGACAGGTCAATTCACCCCTCCACTTT.

V and J are TRBV2 and TRBJ2-5; D not certain. This CDR3 comprises 11 residues. The V end was cut by 6 bases, the J end by 5 bases, with 7 bases between. Germline CDR1 is SNHLY and CDR2 is FYNNEI. CDR3 residues: CASSGSETQYF. In DNA, the CDR3 is TGTGCCAGCAGCGGTTCGGAGACCCAGTACTTC.

The chain uses TRBV7-9 and TRBJ2-7; D is unresolved. Per germline, CDR1 SEHNR and CDR2 FQNEAQ (reference sequence). CDR3 length equals 12 residues. V was shortened by 3 bases and J by 0 bases, with 3 bases between the two germline ends. CDR3 loop: CASSFNSYEQYF. The CDR3 DNA reads as TGTGCCAGCAGCTTCAACTCCTACGAGCAGTACTTC.

This clone has more than one count but fewer than ten. This chain connects TRBV30 to TRBJ1-2; D is perhaps TRBD1 (6 bases). This CDR3 comprises 14 residues. With 2 bases removed from V and 4 bases from J, the gap between germline ends came to 14 bases. Per germline, CDR1 GTSNPN and CDR2 SVGIG (reference sequence). The CDR3 sequence is CAWSLSGDLYGYTF. DNA of the CDR3: TGTGCCTGGAGTTTGTCAGGGGATCTCTATGGCTACACCTTC.

This chain uses TRBV20-1 with TRBJ1-1, with D perhaps TRBD1 (5 bases). This CDR3 region has 15 residues. The germline V gene encodes CDR1 DFQATT and CDR2 SNEGSKA (reference sequence). V lost 3 bases and J lost 5, with 19 bases in between. CDR3 bases: TGCAGTGCTAGTCCAAAACCAGGGTGGCGTACTGAAGCTTTCTTT. Residues: CSASPKPGWRTEAFF.

The chain recombines TRBV25-1 with TRBJ1-4; TRBD1 matches 10 bases. Germline V gene sequence: CDR1 MGHDK, CDR2 SYGVNS. The V gene end was trimmed by 4 bases and the J gene end by 6 bases; junction bases not matched to a gene: 8. This CDR3 has 16 amino acids. CDR3 protein: CASSVSTGTGDEKLFF. CDR3 DNA sequence: TGTGCCAGCAGTGTATCAACCGGGACAGGGGATGAAAAACTGTTTTTT. The full variable domain, rest sourced from reference TRBV25-1 and TRBJ1-4, is EADIYQTPRYLVIGTGKKITLECSQTMGHDKMYWYQQDPGMELHLIHYSYGVNSTEKGDLSSESTVSRIRTEHFPLTLESARPSHTSQYLCASSVSTGTGDEKLFFGSGTQLSVL.

The V gene is TRBV19, the J gene TRBJ2-1, with D tentatively TRBD2 (6 bases). Germline assignment: CDR1 LNHDA and CDR2 SQIVND (reference sequence). The CDR3 extends over 13 amino acids. Trimming took 5 bases from V and 8 from J, leaving 13 bases between them. The CDR3 spells CASSPGSSHEQFF. In DNA form, the CDR3 reads TGTGCCAGTAGTCCCGGGAGCAGTCATGAGCAGTTCTTC.

A single count supports this clone. The J gene is TRBJ2-1, the V gene TRBV6-2 or TRBV6-3, with TRBD2 matching over 10 bases. J lost 7 bases, V lost 4 bases, and 10 bases had no gene match. The CDR3 has 16 residues. In germline, CDR1 is MNHEY, CDR2 SVGEGT. Written as DNA, the CDR3 is TGTGCCAGCAGTTCGTTAAAGAGCGGGGGGGCTAATGAGCAGTTCTTC. This codes for CASSSLKSGGANEQFF.

V gene TRBV6-6 combines with J gene TRBJ1-1, with D possibly matching TRBD1 (5 bases). The CDR3 sequence is 15 residues long. From germline, CDR1 is MNHNY and CDR2 SVGAGI (reference sequence). Trimming pared 4 bases from V and 1 base from J, leaving 13 bases between. The DNA for the CDR3 is TGTGCCAGCAGTTCCCCACCAACAGGGAACACTGAAGCTTTCTTT. It specifies CASSSPPTGNTEAFF.

The chain joins TRBV7-6 to TRBJ2-1; 8 bases line up with TRBD1. The CDR3 has 13 amino acids. V was clipped by 6 bases and J by 8 bases; unmatched bases: 6. Germline lookup yields CDR1 SGHVS and CDR2 FNYEAQ. The chain's CDR3 is CASRSGQGYEQFF. CDR3 DNA sequence: TGTGCCAGCAGATCCGGACAGGGCTATGAGCAGTTCTTC.

The chain employs TRBV3-1 (or the pseudogene TRBV3-2) and TRBJ1-1; D gene unclear. The CDR3 runs to 13 residues. Germline-derived CDR1 and CDR2 are LGHDT and YNNKEL (reference sequence). Deletions cut 4 bases from V and 6 bases from J, with 12 bases between. The CDR3 protein is CASSPLAVPEAFF. The CDR3 region has the DNA TGTGCCAGCAGCCCCTTAGCGGTTCCTGAAGCTTTCTTT.

This rearrangement joins TRBV15 to TRBJ1-2; TRBD1 agrees at 7 bases. V lost 1 base, J lost 4 bases, and 6 bases stayed unmatched. Per the germline V gene, CDR1 is LNHNV and CDR2 is YYDKDF (reference sequence). The CDR3 totals 15 residues. The CDR3 DNA sequence: TGTGCCACCAGCAGAGCATCAGGGGGAACCTATGGCTACACCTTC. Translating gives CATSRASGGTYGYTF.

V usage is TRBV10-3 and J usage is TRBJ2-7, with unresolved D. CDR1 is ENHRY and CDR2 is SYGVKD in the germline V gene. Trimming cost V 3 bases and J 0 bases, with 12 bases left between them. This CDR3 spans 15 amino acids. Here the CDR3 DNA reads TGTGCCATCAGTGAAGCCGCAGGTAGCTCCTACGAGCAGTACTTC. This gives the protein CAISEAAGSSYEQYF.

This chain uses TRBV5-1 with TRBJ2-7; 11 bases line up with TRBD2. This CDR3 is built from 15 residues. CDR1 SGHRS and CDR2 YFSETQ come from the germline V gene. V was clipped by 0 bases and J by 5 bases; unmatched bases: 4. The CDR3 loop reads CASSLAEGLADEQYF. DNA of the CDR3: TGCGCCAGCAGCTTGGCCGAGGGACTAGCGGACGAGCAGTACTTC.

The chain is built from TRBV2 and TRBJ1-1, with 7 bases identical to TRBD1. CDR3 length equals 13 residues. With V trimmed by 9 bases and J by 0 bases, 4 bases remained unmatched. Germline CDR1 SNHLY, CDR2 FYNNEI. CDR3 region: CASKQGMNTEAFF. CDR3 nucleotides: TGTGCCAGTAAACAGGGGATGAACACTGAAGCTTTCTTT. The entire variable domain, with the rest obtained from reference TRBV2 and TRBJ1-1, is as follows: EPEVTQTPSHQVTQMGQEVILRCVPISNHLYFYWYRQILGQKVEFLVSFYNNEISEKSEIFDDQFSVERPDGSNFTLKIRSTKLEDSAMYFCASKQGMNTEAFFGQGTRLTVV.

The chain carries TRBV11-3 and TRBJ2-2, with a weak D call TRBD2 (5 bases). Trimming took off 1 base at V and 3 bases at J, with 12 bases between the two ends. The CDR3 length is 16 residues. CDR1 and CDR2 from the germline V gene are SGHNT and YENEEA. The CDR3 bases are TGTGCCAGCAGCTTAGTGGCTAGCTTTTACACCGGGGAGCTGTTTTTT. Amino acids: CASSLVASFYTGELFF.

The chain combines TRBV7-3 with TRBJ2-1; TRBD2 aligns across 10 bases. Germline V gives CDR1 SGHTA, CDR2 FQGTGA. V lost 4 bases, J lost 7 bases, and 7 bases stayed unmatched. This CDR3 spans 15 amino acids. For the CDR3, the DNA is TGTGCCAGCAGCTCTATAGCGGGGGGAGGAAATGAGCAGTTCTTC. Amino acid sequence: CASSSIAGGGNEQFF.

CDR3 nucleotide sequence: TGTGCCAGCAGCCCCTCTTGGGGGAGGACCGGGGAGCTGTTTTTT. Encoded protein: CASSPSWGRTGELFF. This rearrangement joins TRBV11-3 to TRBJ2-2, with a possible D match to TRBD2 (6 bases). The germline V gene has CDR1 SGHNT and CDR2 YENEEA. Trimming took off 5 bases at V and 5 bases at J, with 15 bases between the two ends. This CDR3 has 15 residues.

J is TRBJ2-1 and V is TRBV29-1; no definite D call. V lost 4 bases, J lost 12 bases, and 13 bases lay in between. Germline-derived CDR1 and CDR2 are SQVTM and ANQGSEA. The CDR3 contains 11 residues. CDR3 sequence reads: CSVVLRLGQFF. The CDR3 DNA follows: TGCAGCGTTGTGCTCAGGTTAGGGCAGTTCTTC.

The chain has TRBV4-3 and TRBJ2-4, with TRBD1 as a possible D gene (6 bases). CDR1 LGHNA and CDR2 YSLEER come from the germline V gene. V was trimmed by 0 bases and J by 0 bases, leaving 21 bases between them. The CDR3 runs 20 residues. CDR3 in amino acids: CASSQDWGRGRLLAKNIQYF. CDR3 in DNA: TGCGCCAGCAGCCAAGATTGGGGCAGGGGTAGGCTTTTAGCCAAAAACATTCAGTACTTC.